The 2 T cell receptor beta chains below come from one sample, sequenced in a study of control samples from healthy donors and cancer patients. TCRdb's copy holds only in-frame clones and misses some; the assay was immunoSEQ multiplex PCR. The profile shows approximately 230,000 clones, more than 65% of them singletons. Sequencing input: PBMCs. These receptors originate from a woman aged 55-70 years with lung cancer.

CDR3 amino acids: CASSLAGTWGGRTDTQYF. CDR3 in DNA: TGCGCCAGCAGCTTGGCCGGGACTTGGGGAGGGAGAACAGATACGCAGTATTTT. V is TRBV5-1 and J is TRBJ2-3, with 7 bases fitting TRBD2. V lost 0 bases to trimming and J lost 3 bases; unmatched junction nucleotides: 13. Per germline, CDR1 SGHRS and CDR2 YFSETQ. The CDR3 is made up of 18 amino acids.

The chain has TRBV28 and TRBJ1-3; no clear D. Germline values: CDR1 MDHEN, CDR2 SYDVKM. CDR3 length equals 15 residues. The V and J ends lost 6 bases and 5 bases respectively, with 17 bases between them. The CDR3, as DNA: TGTGCCAGCAGCCCACCGGTGAACGGTCGAAACACCATATATTTT. As protein: CASSPPVNGRNTIYF. The full variable domain, rest sourced from reference TRBV28 and TRBJ1-3, is DVKVTQSSRYLVKRTGEKVFLECVQDMDHENMFWYRQDPGLGLRLIYFSYDVKMKEKGDIPEGYSVSREKKERFSLILESASTNQTSMYLCASSPPVNGRNTIYFGEGSWLTVV.